A selection of T cell receptor beta chains follows, all from one sample in a study of siplizumab effects on memory and regulatory T cells. Produced via immunoSEQ multiplex PCR; TCRdb's table is partial and in-frame only. The sample has more than 60,000 clones, 95% to 98% seen once. Sequences were obtained from naive CD8+ T cells sorted from blood. The receptors derive from a human donor in good health. CDR3s leave out the opening cysteine and the closing phenylalanine or tryptophan.

v_gene: TRBV6-5
j_gene: TRBJ1-1
CDR3aa: ACTQANTEAF

v_gene: TRBV5-6
j_gene: TRBJ2-3
CDR3aa: ASSFGGGADTQY

v_gene: TRBV7-9
j_gene: TRBJ2-7
CDR3aa: ASSFRKDDYEQY

v_gene: TRBV27
j_gene: TRBJ2-1
CDR3aa: ASSLMAGVDNEQF

v_gene: TRBV5-6
j_gene: TRBJ1-2
CDR3aa: ASSFPQGSGGYT

v_gene: TRBV4-2
j_gene: TRBJ1-5
CDR3aa: ASSQDQSQPQH

v_gene: TRBV6-1
j_gene: TRBJ1-1
CDR3aa: ASSRQGGNTEAF

v_gene: TRBV21-1
j_gene: TRBJ2-7
CDR3aa: ASTWGGGNEQY

v_gene: TRBV4-1
j_gene: TRBJ1-4
CDR3aa: ASSQEEVGTDNPTTEKLF

v_gene: TRBV4-3
j_gene: TRBJ1-2
CDR3aa: ASSHDTTAFNYGYT

v_gene: TRBV19
j_gene: TRBJ2-3
CDR3aa: ASTPGQGGDTQY

v_gene: TRBV19
j_gene: TRBJ1-5
CDR3aa: ASSNTQGVNQPQH

v_gene: TRBV20-1
j_gene: TRBJ1-2
CDR3aa: SGGRSYGYT

v_gene: TRBV5-4
j_gene: TRBJ1-5
CDR3aa: ASSVQGQPQH

v_gene: TRBV7-2
j_gene: TRBJ1-4
CDR3aa: ASSGEGQGWEKLF

v_gene: TRBV18
j_gene: TRBJ1-4
CDR3aa: ASSPLPASNEKLF

v_gene: TRBV4-1
j_gene: TRBJ2-3
CDR3aa: ASSQDQTGGLSTDTQY

v_gene: TRBV30
j_gene: TRBJ2-3
CDR3aa: AWGTRLEATDTQY

v_gene: TRBV29-1
j_gene: TRBJ2-7
CDR3aa: SVIAHATYEQY

v_gene: TRBV28
j_gene: TRBJ2-7
CDR3aa: ASSLFGSYEQY

v_gene: TRBV4-3
j_gene: TRBJ2-7
CDR3aa: ASSQGGVLSSYEQY

v_gene: TRBV10-1
j_gene: TRBJ1-1
CDR3aa: ASSGEAF

v_gene: TRBV7-2
j_gene: TRBJ1-3
CDR3aa: ASSWDQSSGNTIY

v_gene: TRBV2
j_gene: TRBJ1-6
CDR3aa: ASSETTGANSPLH

v_gene: TRBV29-1
j_gene: TRBJ2-3
CDR3aa: SVEGPLADTQY

v_gene: TRBV4-1
j_gene: TRBJ1-2
CDR3aa: ASSHDRGGDGYT

v_gene: TRBV28
j_gene: TRBJ1-2
CDR3aa: ASSFRGIRYGYT

v_gene: TRBV19
j_gene: TRBJ2-3
CDR3aa: ASSSDPTSGAADTQY

v_gene: TRBV5-1
j_gene: TRBJ1-1
CDR3aa: ASSLPSGGLNTEAF

v_gene: TRBV10-3
j_gene: TRBJ2-7
CDR3aa: AISESGSYEQY

v_gene: TRBV6-5
j_gene: TRBJ2-7
CDR3aa: ASRRGPSDEQY

v_gene: TRBV21-1
j_gene: TRBJ1-1
CDR3aa: ASSKGLGLRNTEAF

v_gene: TRBV4-1
j_gene: TRBJ2-3
CDR3aa: ASSLGPLSTDTQY

v_gene: TRBV7-3
j_gene: TRBJ2-1
CDR3aa: ASSFGPTGNEQF

v_gene: TRBV5-5
j_gene: TRBJ2-7
CDR3aa: ASSLATLYEQY

v_gene: TRBV6-5
j_gene: TRBJ2-2
CDR3aa: ASTPVNTGELF

v_gene: TRBV4-1
j_gene: TRBJ2-1
CDR3aa: ASISPNNEQF

v_gene: TRBV9
j_gene: TRBJ2-2
CDR3aa: ASSPGTGVGELF

v_gene: TRBV27
j_gene: TRBJ2-1
CDR3aa: ASSLTPGGNEQF

v_gene: TRBV6-1
j_gene: TRBJ2-1
CDR3aa: ASSARRGKQF

v_gene: TRBV10-3
j_gene: TRBJ2-1
CDR3aa: AISEIGPPEEQF